This T cell receptor beta chain was sequenced for a study of early T cells in non-severe SARS-CoV-2 infection. Study summary: Unpaired chains resulted from sequencing bulk RNA of unsorted whole blood.

Study-level findings and limits: Clonotype matching in VDJdb favored anti-spike CD8 responses and did not capture private and CD4 specificities.

Each single cDNA molecule received a unique molecular identifier. Via MiXCR, TCRdb re-called the 5' RACE reads, giving one row per CDR3 protein. The table lists approximately 97,000 distinct CDR3 sequences, roughly 9.6% of them singletons, with roughly 4.8% in the top ten. The germline gives CDR1 LGHNA, CDR2 YNFKEQ. This CDR3 spans 15 amino acids. Germline trimming cut 0 bases from V and 12 bases from J; bases unmatched to any gene: 10. A word on this clonotype: Its target is not known.

Source: whole blood, taken at baseline. The receptor was derived from an adult who was a healthcare worker with PCR-confirmed SARS-CoV-2 infection or an uninfected control (not recorded which). This chain joins TRBV4-2 and TRBJ2-7; 11 bases fit TRBD2. CDR3 nucleotides: TGTGCCAGCAGCCAAGAACTAGCGGGGGCCCGCAAGCGGTACTTC. Translated, it gives CASSQELAGARKRYF.